This T cell receptor (beta chain) was retrieved from a study of vaccination and CD4 T cells after COVID-19. The overall study: The stimulus for the cells was overlapping spike peptides derived from SARS-CoV-2, HCoV-NL63, HCoV-OC43 and HCoV-229E.

The assay that was used to sequence DNA from cultured CD4+ T cells was the Oncomine TCR Beta short-read assay. TCRdb itself ran the PCR reads through MiXCR, one entry per CDR3 protein. The sample includes roughly 15,000 distinct CDR3 sequences, about half of them seen just once. Treatment defined: 10-day PBMC culture with coronavirus spike peptide pools or control peptides (ViraFEST assay). About this clonotype itself: Antigen unknown.

The input for sequencing was cultured CD4+ T cells from blood, taken after SARS-CoV-2 vaccination. This receptor was obtained from a human donor with COVID-19.

CDR3 nucleotide sequence: TGCAGCGCGGGAGCTGAAGCTTTCTTT. Its protein is CSAGAEAFF. The chain uses TRBV29-1 and TRBJ1-1; D not resolved. The V end was cut by 7 bases, the J end by 6 bases, with 6 bases between. There are 9 residues in the CDR3. The germline CDR1 and CDR2 sequences are SQVTM and ANQGSEA.